These T cell receptor beta chains were read from a single sample in a study of Ad26.COV2.S vaccination and SARS-CoV-2 variants. Some clones are missing from TCRdb's copy, which holds only in-frame ones; the method was immunoSEQ multiplex PCR. The sample yields 250,000 or so clones, around 88% seen once. The sample was peripheral blood, taken in a trial of Ad26.COV2.S vaccine versus placebo. The receptor set was obtained from a person between 18 and 59 years old who received the Ad26.COV2.S COVID-19 vaccine or a placebo. Both conserved end residues are part of each CDR3. D genes are given only for firm matches. Only some rows state a clone size, as once, few, many or a class for expanded clones.

J: TRBJ2-2
size: .
D: TRBD1
V: TRBV30
CDR3: CAWSGQGPTGELFF
DNA: TGTGCCTGGTCGGGACAGGGCCCTACCGGGGAGCTGTTTTTT

J: TRBJ1-5
size: few
D: .
V: TRBV6-2/TRBV6-3
CDR3: CASSYWKLRGNQPQHF
DNA: TGTGCCAGCAGTTACTGGAAACTTCGCGGCAATCAGCCCCAGCATTTT

J: TRBJ2-2
size: once
D: .
V: TRBV6-2/TRBV6-3
CDR3: CASSTRAWELFF
DNA: TGTGCCAGCAGTACGAGGGCCTGGGAGCTGTTTTTT

J: TRBJ1-6
size: .
D: .
V: TRBV27
CDR3: CASSLSKGVRESPLHF
DNA: TGTGCCAGCAGTTTATCGAAGGGGGTAAGGGAATCACCCCTCCACTTT

J: TRBJ2-2
size: .
D: TRBD2
V: TRBV2
CDR3: CASSVNAGGPQGELFF
DNA: TGTGCCAGCAGTGTTAACGCGGGAGGGCCCCAGGGGGAGCTGTTTTTT

J: TRBJ1-4
size: .
D: TRBD1
V: TRBV4-3
CDR3: CASSQDGTGIGNEKLFF
DNA: TGCGCCAGCAGCCAAGACGGGACAGGGATAGGGAATGAAAAACTGTTTTTT

J: TRBJ1-1
size: .
D: TRBD1
V: TRBV11-3
CDR3: CASSLGGTGIPNTEAFF
DNA: TGTGCCAGCAGCTTAGGTGGGACAGGGATACCGAACACTGAAGCTTTCTTT

J: TRBJ2-7
size: once
D: .
V: TRBV11-2
CDR3: CASSVASGLLSYEQYF
DNA: TGTGCCAGCAGCGTGGCATCCGGCCTACTCTCCTACGAGCAGTACTTC

J: TRBJ2-5
size: few
D: TRBD2
V: TRBV19
CDR3: CASRGTSGGRETQYF
DNA: TGTGCCAGCCGCGGGACTAGCGGGGGGCGAGAGACCCAGTACTTC

J: TRBJ1-2
size: .
D: .
V: TRBV7-2
CDR3: CASSLVRPGLTGTNYGYTF
DNA: TGTGCCAGCAGCTTAGTTAGGCCCGGGTTAACAGGCACTAACTATGGCTACACCTTC

J: TRBJ1-3
size: once
D: .
V: TRBV4-3
CDR3: CASSQFTGGFSSGNTIYF
DNA: TGCGCCAGCAGCCAATTTACGGGGGGCTTTAGCTCTGGAAACACCATATATTTT

J: TRBJ1-1
size: .
D: .
V: TRBV30
CDR3: CAWRIRGGNTEAFF
DNA: TGTGCCTGGAGAATCCGAGGGGGGAACACTGAAGCTTTCTTT

J: TRBJ1-2
size: .
D: .
V: TRBV4-3
CDR3: CASSQERDGTFYGYTF
DNA: TGCGCCAGCAGCCAAGAGAGGGACGGGACTTTCTATGGCTACACCTTC

J: TRBJ2-5
size: .
D: .
V: TRBV5-1
CDR3: CASSLGSGYQETQYF
DNA: TGCGCCAGCAGCTTGGGTTCCGGATACCAAGAGACCCAGTACTTC

J: TRBJ1-2
size: .
D: TRBD1
V: TRBV3-1/TRBV3-2
CDR3: CASKGARGYTF
DNA: TGTGCCAGCAAGGGGGCGCGGGGCTACACCTTC

J: TRBJ2-5
size: .
D: .
V: TRBV7-2
CDR3: CASSSSPQETQYF
DNA: TGTGCCAGCAGCTCCAGTCCCCAAGAGACCCAGTACTTC

J: TRBJ2-2
size: once
D: .
V: TRBV23-1
CDR3: CASSHLSGFDTGELFF
DNA: TGCGCCAGCAGTCACCTTTCCGGGTTCGACACCGGGGAGCTGTTTTTT

J: TRBJ1-5
size: .
D: .
V: TRBV27
CDR3: CASSLRGGIQPQHF
DNA: TGTGCCAGCAGTTTGCGGGGGGGGATTCAGCCCCAGCATTTT

J: TRBJ2-7
size: .
D: .
V: TRBV7-9
CDR3: CASSFGERAYEQYF
DNA: TGTGCCAGCAGCTTCGGGGAAAGAGCCTACGAGCAGTACTTC

J: TRBJ2-1
size: .
D: TRBD2
V: TRBV19
CDR3: CASSIVSGSVDEQFF
DNA: TGTGCCAGTAGTATAGTTAGCGGGAGCGTGGATGAGCAGTTCTTC

J: TRBJ1-6
size: .
D: .
V: TRBV4-1
CDR3: CASSQNIDFSPLHF
DNA: TGCGCCAGCAGCCAAAATATCGATTTTTCACCCCTCCACTTT

J: TRBJ2-5
size: once
D: TRBD2
V: TRBV4-2
CDR3: CASSQELAVETQYF
DNA: TGTGCCAGCAGCCAAGAACTAGCGGTGGAGACCCAGTACTTC

J: TRBJ1-4
size: .
D: TRBD1
V: TRBV5-6
CDR3: CASSLGGGANEKLFF
DNA: TGTGCCAGCAGCTTGGGAGGGGGCGCCAATGAAAAACTGTTTTTT

J: TRBJ1-2
size: .
D: .
V: TRBV7-8
CDR3: CASSETRNYGYTF
DNA: TGTGCCAGCAGCGAAACCAGGAACTATGGCTACACCTTC

J: TRBJ1-5
size: .
D: .
V: TRBV24-1
CDR3: CATSIPMAGGNQPQHF
DNA: TGTGCCACCAGTATACCGATGGCGGGTGGCAATCAGCCCCAGCATTTT

J: TRBJ2-1
size: .
D: .
V: TRBV5-6
CDR3: CASSLRLEQFF
DNA: TGTGCCAGCAGCTTGAGGCTTGAGCAGTTCTTC